This TCR beta chain appears in the sequencing data of a study of early T cells in non-severe SARS-CoV-2 infection. TCRdb reprocessed the 5' RACE reads via MiXCR and lists one record per CDR3 protein. The sample holds approximately 42,000 distinct CDR3 sequences; around 6% are singletons and the top ten take over 10%. This clonotype was seen more than once but under ten times. Unmatched junction bases numbered 5, after V lost 0 bases and J lost 2 bases. In germline, CDR1 is LGHNA, CDR2 YNFKEQ. The CDR3 consists of 16 residues. The sequence was collected from an adult who was a healthcare worker with PCR-confirmed SARS-CoV-2 infection or an uninfected control (not recorded which). The V and J genes are TRBV4-2 and TRBJ2-7; TRBD2 matches at 9 bases. What was sequenced was whole blood. CDR3 sequence reads: CASSQEKGGGAYEQYF. The CDR3, as DNA: TGTGCCAGCAGCCAAGAGAAAGGCGGGGGGGCCTACGAGCAGTACTTC.